Below are 8 T cell receptor beta chains sequenced from a single sample in a study of regulatory T cells in long-lasting Graves disease (dated by TCRdb to 2020 to 2022). The time point label, as the study defines it: newly diagnosed GD, antithyroid drugs for less than 3 months. For both TCR sequencing and RNA sequencing, RNA was extracted from PBMCs using TRIzol. The method was multiplex PCR. Instrument on record: Illumina HiSeq 4000. To build TCR beta libraries, CDR3 regions were amplified by Arm-PCR using iRepertoire HTBI primers. TCRdb ran its own pipeline on the public reads, namely fastp trimming at Q25 and MiXCR clone calling, and kept in-frame beta chains. CDR3 protein sequences are deduplicated, and each keeps its most common genes and DNA. This sample gives fewer than 500,000 distinct CDR3 sequences in total; under 20% of them show up just once. The ten largest clones add up to 12% of the sample.

These same records also appear under a second study, on T cells in Graves' hyperthyroidism and ophthalmopathy.

The starting material was peripheral blood mononuclear cells (PBMCs), obtained at new diagnosis, from a patient treated with antithyroid drugs. The receptor source for this set is a man aged 35 to 55 with Graves disease. Donor details come from another sample of the same person, matched by shared clones.

This clonotype was counted ten times or more. The chain joins TRBV7-2 to TRBJ2-1; 10 bases map to TRBD2. Germline loops: CDR1 SGHTA, CDR2 FQGNSA. The V segment lost 6 bases and the J segment 6 bases; nucleotides outside the gene matches: 11. The CDR3 covers 16 residues. The CDR3 DNA follows: TGTGCCAGCAGGGACCGTAGCGGGAGGCCGACCAATGAGCAGTTCTTC. It codes for CASRDRSGRPTNEQFF.

The chain carries TRBV18 and TRBJ2-7, with D perhaps matching TRBD1 (6 bases). This CDR3 has 13 residues. The V gene lost 5 bases and the J gene lost 6 bases, with 14 bases spanning the gap. Germline lookup yields CDR1 KGHSH and CDR2 LQKENI. CDR3 DNA: TGTGCCAGCTCAACGGTGACAGGACCCGAGCAGTACTTC. Protein sequence: CASSTVTGPEQYF.

This clonotype was picked up a small number of times. This sequence joins TRBV6-1 and TRBJ2-1, with D possibly being TRBD2 (6 bases). V was trimmed by 5 bases and J by 10 bases, leaving 30 bases between them. CDR1 and CDR2 (germline): MNHNS, SASEGT. This CDR3 has 18 amino acids. CDR3: CASSPRSSGPPRKGEQFF. The CDR3 DNA is TGTGCCAGCAGTCCGAGGAGCAGCGGGCCCCCCAGGAAAGGAGAGCAGTTCTTC.

This clonotype was detected ten times or more. J is TRBJ1-4 and V is TRBV28; the match to TRBD1 covers 7 bases. Per the germline V gene, CDR1 is MDHEN and CDR2 is SYDVKM. The CDR3 totals 15 residues. V gave up 3 bases and J gave up 6 bases; unmatched junction bases: 7. Written as DNA, the CDR3 is TGTGCCAGCAGTTTCGCGGACAGGACCTATGAAAAACTGTTTTTT. It specifies CASSFADRTYEKLFF.

There are many counts of this clonotype. The V gene is TRBV3-1, the J gene TRBJ2-5; 15 bases are shared with TRBD2. J gave up 5 bases and V 5 bases, and 6 bases lay outside the gene matches. From germline, CDR1 is LGHDT and CDR2 YNNKEL (reference sequence). This CDR3 has 16 amino acids. CDR3 nucleotides: TGTGCCAGCAGCTGGGGACTAGCGGGAGGAGGTGAGACCCAGTACTTC. This codes for CASSWGLAGGGETQYF.

This clonotype has ten or more counts. DNA of the CDR3: TGCAGCGTCGTGGAGGGGGCGGACACCATATATTTT. Translated, it gives CSVVEGADTIYF. V and J are TRBV29-1 and TRBJ1-3, with 7 bases lining up with TRBD1. V shed 6 bases, J shed 8 bases, and the junction held 7 bases outside the gene matches. Germline values: CDR1 SQVTM, CDR2 ANQGSEA. The CDR3 is 12 residues long.

This clonotype was recorded at least ten times. CDR3 region: CASSPLNLVGRNEQFF. For the CDR3, the DNA is TGTGCCAGCTCACCACTTAATTTAGTAGGTCGGAATGAGCAGTTCTTC. This chain uses TRBV18 with TRBJ2-1; D remains ambiguous. Trimming cost V 1 base and J 7 bases, with 17 bases left between them. The length of the CDR3 is 16 residues. Looked up from germline, CDR1 is KGHSH and CDR2 is LQKENI.

This clonotype was found many times. The CDR3 region is CAWSVGQGNTEAFF. CDR3 bases: TGTGCCTGGAGTGTGGGACAGGGGAACACTGAAGCTTTCTTT. The genes are TRBV30 and TRBJ1-1; 9 bases agree with TRBD1. CDR3 size: 14 residues. Germline-derived CDR1 and CDR2 are GTSNPN and SVGIG (reference sequence). The V segment lost 0 bases and the J segment 1 base; nucleotides outside the gene matches: 0.